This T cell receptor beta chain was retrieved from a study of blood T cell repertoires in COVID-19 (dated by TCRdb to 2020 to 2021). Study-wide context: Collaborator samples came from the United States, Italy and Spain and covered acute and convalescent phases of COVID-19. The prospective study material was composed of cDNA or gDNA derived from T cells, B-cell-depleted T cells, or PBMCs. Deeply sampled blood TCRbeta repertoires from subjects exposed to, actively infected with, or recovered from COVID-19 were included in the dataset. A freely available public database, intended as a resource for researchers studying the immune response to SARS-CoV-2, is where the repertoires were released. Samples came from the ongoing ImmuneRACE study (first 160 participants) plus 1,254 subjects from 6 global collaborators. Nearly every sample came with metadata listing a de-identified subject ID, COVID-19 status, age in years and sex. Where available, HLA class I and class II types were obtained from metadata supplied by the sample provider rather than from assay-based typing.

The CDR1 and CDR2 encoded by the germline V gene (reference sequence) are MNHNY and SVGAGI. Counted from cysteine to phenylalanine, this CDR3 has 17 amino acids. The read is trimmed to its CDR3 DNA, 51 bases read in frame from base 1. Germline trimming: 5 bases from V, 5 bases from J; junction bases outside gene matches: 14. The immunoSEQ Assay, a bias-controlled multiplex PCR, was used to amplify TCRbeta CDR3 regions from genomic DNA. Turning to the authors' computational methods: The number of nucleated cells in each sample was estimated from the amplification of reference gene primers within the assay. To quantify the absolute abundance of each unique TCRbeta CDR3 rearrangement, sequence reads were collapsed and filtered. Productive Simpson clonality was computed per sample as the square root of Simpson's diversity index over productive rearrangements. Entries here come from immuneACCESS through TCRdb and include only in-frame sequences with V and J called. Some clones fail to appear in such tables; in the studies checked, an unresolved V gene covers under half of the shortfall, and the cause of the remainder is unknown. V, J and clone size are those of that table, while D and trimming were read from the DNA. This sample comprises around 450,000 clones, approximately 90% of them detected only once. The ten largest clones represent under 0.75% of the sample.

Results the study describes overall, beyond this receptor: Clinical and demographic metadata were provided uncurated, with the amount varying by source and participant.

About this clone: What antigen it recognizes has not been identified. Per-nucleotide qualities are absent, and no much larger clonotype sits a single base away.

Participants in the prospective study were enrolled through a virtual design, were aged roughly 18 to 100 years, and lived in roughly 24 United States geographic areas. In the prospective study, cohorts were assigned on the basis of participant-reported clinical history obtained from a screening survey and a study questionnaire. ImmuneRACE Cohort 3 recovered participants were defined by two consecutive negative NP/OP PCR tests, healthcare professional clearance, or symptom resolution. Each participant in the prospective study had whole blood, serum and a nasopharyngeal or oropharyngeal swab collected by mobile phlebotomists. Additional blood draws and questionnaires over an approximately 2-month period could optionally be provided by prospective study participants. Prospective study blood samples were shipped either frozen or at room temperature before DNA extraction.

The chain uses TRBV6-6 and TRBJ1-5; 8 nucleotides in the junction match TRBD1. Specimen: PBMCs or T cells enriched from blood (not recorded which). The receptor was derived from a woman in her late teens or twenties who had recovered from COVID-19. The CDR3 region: CASSRRDRSMSYQPQHF. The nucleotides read TGTGCCAGCAGTCGCCGGGACAGGTCTATGAGTTATCAGCCCCAGCATTTT.